This T cell receptor (beta chain) was identified during a study of cytomegalovirus exposure and HLA in healthy donors. Study results and caveats: Cytomegalovirus status was reportedly diagnosed by the classifier with high sensitivity and specificity.

The V end lost 5 bases, the J end lost 7 bases, and 7 bases lay between the germline ends. The CDR3 is 11 amino acids. Germline values: CDR1 MNHEY, CDR2 SVGAGI. Libraries were prepared by immunoSEQ multiplex PCR; TCRdb keeps only in-frame clonotypes and omits some of them. The sample yields 100,000 to 150,000 clones, roughly 95% seen once. This clone is a singleton in its sample. Its cognate antigen is unknown. The sequenced material came from PBMCs. This chain joins TRBV6-5 and TRBJ2-3; possible D gene TRBD2, 5 bases. This receptor was obtained from a man aged 18 to 35 in good health and CMV-seronegative. Written as DNA, the CDR3 is TGTGCCAGCAGTCAGCGGAATACGCAGTATTTT. Translation gives CASSQRNTQYF.